A selection of T cell receptor beta chains follows, all from one sample in a study of cytomegalovirus exposure and HLA in healthy donors. Generated by immunoSEQ multiplex PCR, the TCRdb table keeps only in-frame clones and is missing some. Found here are under 200,000 clones, roughly 79% of them singletons; the top ten hold roughly 2.1%. The material sequenced was PBMCs. The receptors shown here come from a woman aged 25 to 39 in good health and CMV-seropositive. CDR3s include the opening cysteine and the closing phenylalanine or tryptophan. The D gene is left open where the match is weak. Clone sizes are given selectively: once, few, many, or a class where the clone is expanded.

CDR3nt: TGTGCCAGCTCACCCCGGGACAGGGAGCCGTTCTTC
CDR3aa: CASSPRDREPFF
d_gene: TRBD1
abundance: -
len: 12
j_gene: TRBJ2-1
v_gene: TRBV18

CDR3nt: TGTTCCAGCAGCTCTCCCCGCCTGACAGTGAACACTGAAGCTTTCTTT
CDR3aa: CSSSSPRLTVNTEAFF
d_gene: -
abundance: -
len: 16
j_gene: TRBJ1-1
v_gene: TRBV7-9

CDR3nt: TGTGCCAGCACCCGAGGTCCTACCTATGGCTACACCTTC
CDR3aa: CASTRGPTYGYTF
d_gene: -
abundance: -
len: 13
j_gene: TRBJ1-2
v_gene: TRBV2

CDR3nt: TGTGCCAGCTCACCACTCTCGACAGGGGAGCTCTCTGGAAACACCATATATTTT
CDR3aa: CASSPLSTGELSGNTIYF
d_gene: TRBD1
abundance: few
len: 18
j_gene: TRBJ1-3
v_gene: TRBV18

CDR3nt: TGTGCCAGCAGTTTCGGAGCCTACAATGAGCAGTTCTTC
CDR3aa: CASSFGAYNEQFF
d_gene: -
abundance: -
len: 13
j_gene: TRBJ2-1
v_gene: TRBV27

CDR3nt: TGCGCCAGCAGCCAAGATCGCGAGGGCAGGGGACCCCTCCACTTT
CDR3aa: CASSQDREGRGPLHF
d_gene: -
abundance: -
len: 15
j_gene: TRBJ1-6
v_gene: TRBV4-3

CDR3nt: TGCGCCAGCAGCTTGGCCGGTCCAAGCTCCGGAAACACCATATATTTT
CDR3aa: CASSLAGPSSGNTIYF
d_gene: -
abundance: -
len: 16
j_gene: TRBJ1-3
v_gene: TRBV5-1

CDR3nt: TGTGCCAGCAGCTTGAAGGGAGCGAACACTGAAGCTTTCTTT
CDR3aa: CASSLKGANTEAFF
d_gene: -
abundance: -
len: 14
j_gene: TRBJ1-1
v_gene: TRBV5-5

CDR3nt: TGTGCCAGCAGCCAATCCGGGGGGGTGAACACTGAAGCTTTCTTT
CDR3aa: CASSQSGGVNTEAFF
d_gene: -
abundance: -
len: 15
j_gene: TRBJ1-1
v_gene: TRBV16

CDR3nt: TGTGCCTGGAGGTTAAACACCGGGGAGCTGTTTTTT
CDR3aa: CAWRLNTGELFF
d_gene: -
abundance: -
len: 12
j_gene: TRBJ2-2
v_gene: TRBV30

CDR3nt: TGTGCCACCAGCAGGGACTCAATCTCGAATCAGCCCCAGCATTTT
CDR3aa: CATSRDSISNQPQHF
d_gene: -
abundance: -
len: 15
j_gene: TRBJ1-5
v_gene: TRBV15

CDR3nt: TGTGCCAGCAGTTATCCGACAGACAAAGCTTTCTTT
CDR3aa: CASSYPTDKAFF
d_gene: -
abundance: -
len: 12
j_gene: TRBJ1-1
v_gene: TRBV6-6

CDR3nt: TGTGCCTGGAGTAGAGATACTAACTATGGCTACACCTTC
CDR3aa: CAWSRDTNYGYTF
d_gene: -
abundance: once
len: 13
j_gene: TRBJ1-2
v_gene: TRBV30

CDR3nt: TGTGCCAGCTCACCACTAATCTCAGCGGCGTACAATGAGCAGTTCTTC
CDR3aa: CASSPLISAAYNEQFF
d_gene: -
abundance: -
len: 16
j_gene: TRBJ2-1
v_gene: TRBV18

CDR3nt: TGTGCCAGTAGTATATCCGACAGTAGCTCTGGGGCCAACGTCCTGACTTTC
CDR3aa: CASSISDSSSGANVLTF
d_gene: -
abundance: -
len: 17
j_gene: TRBJ2-6
v_gene: TRBV19

CDR3nt: TGCGCCAGCAGCCCCGACAGGGGGCTTGGAAACACCATATATTTT
CDR3aa: CASSPDRGLGNTIYF
d_gene: TRBD1
abundance: -
len: 15
j_gene: TRBJ1-3
v_gene: TRBV5-1

CDR3nt: TGTGCCAGCAGCTGGGGACAGGCGGCCTACGAGCAGTACTTC
CDR3aa: CASSWGQAAYEQYF
d_gene: TRBD1
abundance: -
len: 14
j_gene: TRBJ2-7
v_gene: TRBV5-4

CDR3nt: TGTGCCAGCAGCTTCGGTGACAGGGGAGGGTACATGAACACTGAAGCTTTCTTT
CDR3aa: CASSFGDRGGYMNTEAFF
d_gene: TRBD1
abundance: -
len: 18
j_gene: TRBJ1-1
v_gene: TRBV7-8

CDR3nt: TGTGCCAGCAGCTCCGGACTAGCCGAGATCTACAATGAGCAGTTCTTC
CDR3aa: CASSSGLAEIYNEQFF
d_gene: TRBD2
abundance: -
len: 16
j_gene: TRBJ2-1
v_gene: TRBV7-9

CDR3nt: TGTGCCATCAGCCCGGACAGGGCTGGAAACACCATATATTTT
CDR3aa: CAISPDRAGNTIYF
d_gene: TRBD1
abundance: few
len: 14
j_gene: TRBJ1-3
v_gene: TRBV10-3

CDR3nt: TGCGCCAGCAGCCCTGTTCTAGCGGGAGGAACCTACGAGCAGTACTTC
CDR3aa: CASSPVLAGGTYEQYF
d_gene: TRBD2
abundance: -
len: 16
j_gene: TRBJ2-7
v_gene: TRBV4-3

CDR3nt: TGTGCCAGCAGCCCAGGGACAGGGGGCCAAACCGGGGAGCTGTTTTTT
CDR3aa: CASSPGTGGQTGELFF
d_gene: TRBD1
abundance: -
len: 16
j_gene: TRBJ2-2
v_gene: TRBV5-4

CDR3nt: TGCGCCAGCAGCCAAGACAGGGTCCGTTCTTCCAGCACTGAAGCTTTCTTT
CDR3aa: CASSQDRVRSSSTEAFF
d_gene: -
abundance: -
len: 17
j_gene: TRBJ1-1
v_gene: TRBV4-3

CDR3nt: TGTGCCAGCAACTCCGGGACTTTTTTTTATGGCTACACCTTC
CDR3aa: CASNSGTFFYGYTF
d_gene: -
abundance: few
len: 14
j_gene: TRBJ1-2
v_gene: TRBV28

CDR3nt: TGCGCCAGCAGCTTGGCCCCAGGCTCTAACTATGGCTACACCTTC
CDR3aa: CASSLAPGSNYGYTF
d_gene: -
abundance: few
len: 15
j_gene: TRBJ1-2
v_gene: TRBV5-1

CDR3nt: TGTGCCAGCAGTTTTACCTCCTTGGGACAGGGGAATTCACCCCTCCACTTT
CDR3aa: CASSFTSLGQGNSPLHF
d_gene: TRBD1
abundance: -
len: 17
j_gene: TRBJ1-6
v_gene: TRBV28

CDR3nt: TGTGCCAGCAGTACCCGAGGGTCCTACGAGCAGTACTTC
CDR3aa: CASSTRGSYEQYF
d_gene: -
abundance: -
len: 13
j_gene: TRBJ2-7
v_gene: TRBV6-5

CDR3nt: TGTGCCACCAGCAGAGATTTTTGGGGGGATGGCACTGAAGCTTTCTTT
CDR3aa: CATSRDFWGDGTEAFF
d_gene: -
abundance: -
len: 16
j_gene: TRBJ1-1
v_gene: TRBV15